The 16 T cell receptor beta chains below all came from one sample that was sequenced in a study of T cell changes during pregnancy in multiple sclerosis. Generated by immunoSEQ multiplex PCR, the TCRdb table keeps only in-frame clones and is missing some. The sample contains around 95,000 clones, nearly 95% of which appear only once. Sequencing used peripheral blood, obtained after pregnancy. The receptors derive from a female donor in good health, enrolled as a control in a pregnancy study.

About this clone: Germline and junction disagree at one end, which may indicate a read error. The chain carries TRBV29-1 and TRBJ2-2; 9 positions agree with TRBD1. The CDR3 has 12 residues. Germline values: CDR1 SQVTM, CDR2 ANQGSEA. The CDR3 is CSVDRDRGALFF. In nucleotides, the CDR3 is TGCAGCGTCGACCGCGACAGGGGGGCGCTGTTTTTT.

In DNA, the CDR3 is TGCGCCAGCAGCTTGGACTCCGGGATGGGCGGGGAGCTGTTTTTT. It specifies CASSLDSGMGGELFF. The chain employs TRBV5-1 and TRBJ2-2, with D maybe TRBD2 (5 bases). The CDR3 runs to 15 residues. Trimming cost V 0 bases and J 7 bases, with 13 bases left between them. Germline values: CDR1 SGHRS, CDR2 YFSETQ.

The chain uses TRBV6-1 and TRBJ1-5, with 10 bases matching TRBD1. J lost 1 base, V lost 3 bases, and 6 bases had no gene match. The CDR3 length is 17 residues. The germline gives CDR1 MNHNS, CDR2 SASEGT. DNA for the CDR3: TGTGCCAGCAGTGACACGGACAGGGGGTTCAGCAATCAGCCCCAGCATTTT. As protein: CASSDTDRGFSNQPQHF.

The chain employs TRBV5-4 and TRBJ2-7, with TRBD1 identical over 8 bases. Germline V gives CDR1 SGHNT, CDR2 YYREEE (reference sequence). V gave up 3 bases and J gave up 5 bases; unmatched junction bases: 10. The CDR3 runs 15 residues. CDR3 nucleotides: TGTGCCAGCAGCTATAAGGACAGGGCGACCAACGAGCAGTACTTC. Residues: CASSYKDRATNEQYF. Using reference TRBV5-4 and TRBJ2-7 for the parts outside the CDR3, the full variable domain is ETGVTQSPTHLIKTRGQQVTLRCSSQSGHNTVSWYQQALGQGPQFIFQYYREEENGRGNFPPRFSGLQFPNYSSELNVNALELDDSALYLCASSYKDRATNEQYFGPGTRLTVT.

The V gene is TRBV5-1, the J gene TRBJ2-1; 9 bases fit TRBD1. The CDR3 length is 13 residues. V dropped 6 bases and J dropped 8; count of bases not matched to a gene: 6. Germline-derived CDR1 and CDR2 are SGHRS and YFSETQ. The CDR3: CASKVGTGHEQFF. CDR3 nucleotides: TGCGCCAGCAAAGTGGGGACAGGGCATGAGCAGTTCTTC.

The chain joins TRBV28 to TRBJ1-1; possible D gene TRBD1, 5 bases. V lost 5 bases, J lost 10 bases, and 14 bases lay in between. The germline V gene has CDR1 MDHEN and CDR2 SYDVKM. This CDR3 is built from 12 residues. The CDR3 spells CASSRRQFGAFF. CDR3 nucleotide sequence: TGTGCCAGCAGTAGACGACAGTTCGGAGCTTTCTTT. Supplemented by reference TRBV28 and TRBJ1-1, the full variable domain reads DVKVTQSSRYLVKRTGEKVFLECVQDMDHENMFWYRQDPGLGLRLIYFSYDVKMKEKGDIPEGYSVSREKKERFSLILESASTNQTSMYLCASSRRQFGAFFGQGTRLTVV.

J is TRBJ2-7 and V is TRBV7-2, with D perhaps matching TRBD2 (5 bases). CDR1 and CDR2 from the germline V gene are SGHTA and FQGNSA. The V and J ends lost 5 bases and 3 bases respectively, with 8 bases between them. The CDR3 contains 12 residues. The CDR3 sequence is CASSSTSYEQYF. In DNA, the CDR3 is TGTGCCAGCAGCAGCACTAGCTACGAGCAGTACTTC.

The chain combines TRBV29-1 with TRBJ2-7; 7 bases agree with TRBD1. CDR1 SQVTM and CDR2 ANQGSEA come from the germline V gene. The CDR3 totals 13 residues. The trim removed 5 bases at V and 3 bases at J, leaving 7 bases unmatched. The CDR3 DNA follows: TGCAGCGTTATAACCGGGACAGACTACGAGCAGTACTTC. Its protein is CSVITGTDYEQYF.

The rearrangement links TRBV5-1 to TRBJ1-1; 7 positions agree with TRBD1. CDR3 length: 15 residues. The V segment lost 2 bases and the J segment 1 base; nucleotides outside the gene matches: 5. The germline gives CDR1 SGHRS, CDR2 YFSETQ. This CDR3 reads CASSLLGTANTEAFF. CDR3 coding DNA: TGCGCCAGCAGCTTACTCGGGACAGCGAACACTGAAGCTTTCTTT.

This rearrangement joins TRBV7-2 to TRBJ2-2; TRBD1 agrees at 9 bases. Germline V lookup: CDR1 SGHTA, CDR2 FQGNSA. J was trimmed by 6 bases and V by 5 bases; bases with no gene match: 4. There are 14 residues in the CDR3. The CDR3, as DNA: TGTGCCAGCAGCAGGGACAGGGTGGCCGGGGAGCTGTTTTTT. As protein: CASSRDRVAGELFF.

This chain links TRBV2 with TRBJ2-3; TRBD2 aligns across 9 bases. CDR3 size: 14 residues. Germline lookup yields CDR1 SNHLY and CDR2 FYNNEI. V shed 4 bases and J 2 bases; nucleotides not matched to a gene: 1. The CDR3 region is CASSGLAVTDTQYF. Here the CDR3 DNA reads TGTGCCAGCAGTGGACTAGCGGTCACAGATACGCAGTATTTT.

The J gene is TRBJ2-7, the V gene TRBV11-1; tentatively, D is TRBD1 (5 bases). With 1 base removed from V and 7 bases from J, the gap between germline ends came to 17 bases. Germline values: CDR1 SGHAT, CDR2 FQDESV (reference sequence). The CDR3 contains 15 residues. The CDR3 spells CASSLEAQGRKEQYF. CDR3 DNA sequence: TGTGCCAGCAGCTTAGAAGCTCAGGGTCGCAAAGAGCAGTACTTC. Filled out from reference TRBV11-1 and TRBJ2-7, the complete variable domain reads EAEVAQSPRYKITEKSQAVAFWCDPISGHATLYWYRQILGQGPELLVQFQDESVVDDSQLPKDRFSAERLKGVDSTLKIQPAELGDSAMYLCASSLEAQGRKEQYFGPGTRLTVT.

DNA for the CDR3: TGTGCCACCAGCAGAGAACGGACTAGCGGATATGTCAAGGAGCAGTTCTTC. Translation: CATSRERTSGYVKEQFF. The V and J genes are TRBV15 and TRBJ2-1; 10 nucleotides align to TRBD2. V lost 0 bases to trimming and J lost 10 bases; unmatched junction nucleotides: 12. The germline CDR1 and CDR2 sequences are LNHNV and YYDKDF (reference sequence). CDR3 length: 17 residues.

The genes are TRBV9 and TRBJ1-2, with D uncertain. The ends were cut back, 0 bases at V and 5 bases at J, with 5 bases in the middle. Per the germline V gene, CDR1 is SGDLS and CDR2 is YYNGEE. This CDR3 comprises 12 residues. CDR3 sequence reads: CASSVGQYGYTF. CDR3 in DNA: TGTGCCAGCAGCGTAGGGCAGTATGGCTACACCTTC.

The chain carries TRBV5-1 and TRBJ2-5; 9 bases are shared with TRBD2. The CDR3 runs 13 residues. Germline loops: CDR1 SGHRS, CDR2 YFSETQ. After removal of 4 bases from V and 5 bases from J, the junction contained 3 bases not matched to a gene. This CDR3 reads CASSEGLAETQYF. Here the CDR3 DNA reads TGCGCCAGCAGCGAGGGACTAGCCGAGACCCAGTACTTC.

The V gene is TRBV27, the J gene TRBJ2-1, with D possibly matching TRBD1 (6 bases). Germline V gene sequence: CDR1 MNHEY, CDR2 SMNVEV (reference sequence). With 5 bases removed from V and 13 bases from J, the gap between germline ends came to 15 bases. The CDR3 consists of 12 residues. CDR3 sequence: CASSKTGKEQFF. Written as DNA, the CDR3 is TGTGCCAGCAGTAAGACAGGTAAAGAACAGTTCTTC.